The sequence of this T cell receptor (beta chain) was determined in a study of blood T cell repertoires in COVID-19. Study overall: COVID-19 samples from acute and convalescent phases originated in the United States, Italy and Spain. The cDNA or gDNA used as material had been derived from T cells, B-cell-depleted T cells, or PBMCs.

As originally analysed: The authors estimated nucleated cell counts from reference gene primer amplification. Generated by immunoSEQ multiplex PCR, the TCRdb table keeps only in-frame clones and is missing some. V, J and clone size reflect that table, while D and trimming were determined from the DNA. The sample shows some 350,000 clones, about 88% of them seen only once. CDR3 size: 14 residues. The germline gives CDR1 LGHDT, CDR2 YNNKEL (reference sequence). The trim removed 4 bases at V and 7 bases at J, leaving 6 bases unmatched. The specimen was peripheral blood. The receptor's source is a human donor in a cohort sampled during active COVID-19. This sequence joins TRBV3-1 (or the pseudogene TRBV3-2) and TRBJ1-5; TRBD1 matches at 8 bases. CDR3 DNA sequence: TGTGCCAGCAGCCCCATTAACAGGGGGCAGCCCCAGCATTTT. It is translated as CASSPINRGQPQHF.